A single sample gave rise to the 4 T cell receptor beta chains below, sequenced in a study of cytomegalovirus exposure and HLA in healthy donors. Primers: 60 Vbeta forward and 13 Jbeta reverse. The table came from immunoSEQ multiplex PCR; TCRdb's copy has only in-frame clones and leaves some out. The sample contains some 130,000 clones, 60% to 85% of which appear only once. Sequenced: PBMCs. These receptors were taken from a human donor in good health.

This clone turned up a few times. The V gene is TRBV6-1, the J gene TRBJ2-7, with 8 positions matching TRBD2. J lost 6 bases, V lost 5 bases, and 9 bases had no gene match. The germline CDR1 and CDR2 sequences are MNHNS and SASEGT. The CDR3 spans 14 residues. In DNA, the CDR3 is TGTGCCAGCAGTCCAAGGGACGGGAGGGCCGAGCAGTACTTC. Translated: CASSPRDGRAEQYF.

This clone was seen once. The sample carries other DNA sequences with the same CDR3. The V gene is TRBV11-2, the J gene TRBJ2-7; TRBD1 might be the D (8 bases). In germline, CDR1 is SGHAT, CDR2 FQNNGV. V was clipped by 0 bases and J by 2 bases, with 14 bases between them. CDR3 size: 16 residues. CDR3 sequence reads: CASSLDGQGLPYEQYF. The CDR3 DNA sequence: TGTGCCAGCAGCTTAGATGGACAGGGACTACCCTACGAGCAGTACTTC.

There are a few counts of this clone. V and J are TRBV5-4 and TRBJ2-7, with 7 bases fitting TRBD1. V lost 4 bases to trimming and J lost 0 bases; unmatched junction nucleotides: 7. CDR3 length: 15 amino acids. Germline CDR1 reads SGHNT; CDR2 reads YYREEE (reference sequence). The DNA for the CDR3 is TGTGCCAGCAGCCCCGGGACAGCGGCCTCCTACGAGCAGTACTTC. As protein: CASSPGTAASYEQYF.

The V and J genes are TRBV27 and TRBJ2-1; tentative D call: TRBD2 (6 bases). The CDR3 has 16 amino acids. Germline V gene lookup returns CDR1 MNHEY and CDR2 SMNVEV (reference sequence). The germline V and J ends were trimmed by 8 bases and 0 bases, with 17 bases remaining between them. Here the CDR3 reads CASFSPGLLSYNEQFF. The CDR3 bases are TGTGCCAGCTTTTCGCCGGGACTTCTCTCCTACAATGAGCAGTTCTTC.